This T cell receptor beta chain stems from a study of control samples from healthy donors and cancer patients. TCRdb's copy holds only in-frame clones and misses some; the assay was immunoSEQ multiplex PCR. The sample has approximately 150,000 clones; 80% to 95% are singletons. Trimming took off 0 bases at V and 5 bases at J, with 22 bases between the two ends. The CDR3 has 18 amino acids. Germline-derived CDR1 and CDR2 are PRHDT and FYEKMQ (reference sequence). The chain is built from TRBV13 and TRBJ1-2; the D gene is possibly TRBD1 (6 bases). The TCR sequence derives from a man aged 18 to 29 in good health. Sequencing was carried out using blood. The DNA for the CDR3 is TGTGCCAGCAGCTTAGGCGTCTCGCCGCCGGACAGTAGTTATGGCTACACCTTC. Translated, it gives CASSLGVSPPDSSYGYTF.